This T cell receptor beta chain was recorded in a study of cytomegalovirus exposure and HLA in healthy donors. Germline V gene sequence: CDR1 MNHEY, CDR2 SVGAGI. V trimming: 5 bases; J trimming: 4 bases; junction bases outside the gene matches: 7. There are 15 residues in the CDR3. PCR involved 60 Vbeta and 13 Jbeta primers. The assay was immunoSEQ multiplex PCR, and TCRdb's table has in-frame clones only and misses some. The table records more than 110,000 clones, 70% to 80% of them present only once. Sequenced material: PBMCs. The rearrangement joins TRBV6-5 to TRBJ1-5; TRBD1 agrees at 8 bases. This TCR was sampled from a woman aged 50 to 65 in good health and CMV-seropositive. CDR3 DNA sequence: TGTGCCAGCAGTCTGACAGGGGACAGTAATCAGCCCCAGCATTTT. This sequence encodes CASSLTGDSNQPQHF.